This T cell receptor (beta chain) was found in a study of blood T cell repertoires in COVID-19. Study-level information: Samples representing acute and convalescent COVID-19 were sourced from the United States, Italy and Spain. PBMCs, B-cell-depleted T cells, or T cells were the source of the cDNA or gDNA that made up the material.

Per the original methods: Scientists estimated how many nucleated cells there were by amplifying reference gene primers. Using immunoSEQ multiplex PCR, the repertoire was profiled, and TCRdb retains in-frame clones only, with some absent. V and J calls and clone size are given by that table; D and trimming were obtained from the DNA. Of under 200,000 clones in the sample, around nine tenths were seen once. The CDR3 is 15 residues long. V lost 1 base and J lost 7, with 16 bases in between. Germline-derived CDR1 and CDR2 are SEHNR and FQNEAQ (reference sequence). The sequence was collected from a man between 18 and 35 years old with active or convalescent COVID-19. The chain carries TRBV7-9 and TRBJ1-2, with D perhaps matching TRBD1 (5 bases). Sequencing was carried out using peripheral blood. The CDR3 reads CASSLDAWGVAGYTF. The CDR3 DNA follows: TGTGCCAGCAGCTTAGATGCGTGGGGGGTAGCTGGCTACACCTTC.